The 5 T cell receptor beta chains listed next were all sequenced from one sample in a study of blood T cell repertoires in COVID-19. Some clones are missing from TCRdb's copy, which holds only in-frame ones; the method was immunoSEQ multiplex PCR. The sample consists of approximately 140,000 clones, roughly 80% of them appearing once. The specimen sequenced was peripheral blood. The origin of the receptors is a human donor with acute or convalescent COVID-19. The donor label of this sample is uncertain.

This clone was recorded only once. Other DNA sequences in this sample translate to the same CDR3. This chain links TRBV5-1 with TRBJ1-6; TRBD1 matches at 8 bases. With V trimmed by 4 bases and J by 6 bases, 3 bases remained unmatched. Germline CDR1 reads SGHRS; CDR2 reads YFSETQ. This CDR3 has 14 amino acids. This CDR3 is CASSPTGGNSPLHF. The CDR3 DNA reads TGCGCCAGCAGCCCTACAGGGGGTAATTCACCCCTCCACTTT.

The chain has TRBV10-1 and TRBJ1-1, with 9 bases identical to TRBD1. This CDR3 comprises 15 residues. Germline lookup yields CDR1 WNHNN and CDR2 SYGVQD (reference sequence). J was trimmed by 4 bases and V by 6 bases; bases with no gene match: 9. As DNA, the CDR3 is TGCGCCAGCAGCCCCGGGACAGGGATGGGCACTGAAGCTTTCTTT. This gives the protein CASSPGTGMGTEAFF.

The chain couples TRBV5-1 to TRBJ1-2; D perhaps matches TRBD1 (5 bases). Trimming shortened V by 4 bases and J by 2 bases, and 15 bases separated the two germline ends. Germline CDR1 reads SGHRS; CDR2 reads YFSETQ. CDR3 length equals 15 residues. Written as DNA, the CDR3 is TGCGCCAGCAGCCACGGGCCGACAGCAAACTATGGCTACACCTTC. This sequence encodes CASSHGPTANYGYTF.

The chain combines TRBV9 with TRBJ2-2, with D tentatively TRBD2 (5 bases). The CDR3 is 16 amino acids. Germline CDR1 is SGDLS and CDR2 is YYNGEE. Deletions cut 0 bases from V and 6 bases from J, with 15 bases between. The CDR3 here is CASSVDPISRAGELFF. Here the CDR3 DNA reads TGTGCCAGCAGCGTAGATCCCATCTCGAGGGCCGGGGAGCTGTTTTTT.

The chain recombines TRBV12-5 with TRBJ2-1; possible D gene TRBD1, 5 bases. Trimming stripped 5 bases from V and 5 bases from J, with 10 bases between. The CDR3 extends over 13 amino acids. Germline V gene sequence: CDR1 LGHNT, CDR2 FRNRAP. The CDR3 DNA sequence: TGTGCTAGTGGTCAGGACATGCACAATGAGCAGTTCTTC. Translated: CASGQDMHNEQFF.